This T cell receptor (beta chain) was identified in a study of blood T cell repertoires in COVID-19. In the study overall: Donors in the United States, Italy and Spain gave samples during acute or convalescent COVID-19. The analysed material was cDNA or gDNA that came from T cells, B-cell-depleted T cells, or PBMCs.

Seattle's cohort entered during active infection and was followed longitudinally. Per the original methods: The assay estimated nucleated cells by amplifying reference gene primers. The protocol was immunoSEQ multiplex PCR, while the TCRdb copy is restricted to in-frame clones and leaves out a portion. The V and J calls and clone size were taken over from that table, and D and trimming were inferred from the DNA. This table holds 250,000 to 350,000 clones, 84% found once. Germline V CDR1 and CDR2: SGHAT, FQNNGV. Trimming left V 6 bases short and J 14 bases short, with 15 bases between. The CDR3 extends over 11 amino acids.

V usage is TRBV11-2 and J usage is TRBJ2-3; D perhaps matches TRBD1 (5 bases). The sequence derives from a human donor with COVID-19, enrolled during active disease. The donor label of this sample is uncertain. Material: peripheral blood. Here the CDR3 reads CASSLQGPLYF. The CDR3 DNA reads TGTGCCAGCAGTCTCCAGGGTCCATTGTATTTT. The entire variable domain, with the rest obtained from reference TRBV11-2 and TRBJ2-3, is as follows: EAGVAQSPRYKIIEKRQSVAFWCNPISGHATLYWYQQILGQGPKLLIQFQNNGVVDDSQLPKDRFSAERLKGVDSTLKIQPAKLEDSAVYLCASSLQGPLYFGPGTRLTVL.